These 31 T cell receptor beta chains came from one sample sequenced in a study of T cell responses to AZD1222 COVID-19 vaccine. Libraries were prepared by immunoSEQ multiplex PCR; TCRdb keeps only in-frame clonotypes and omits some of them. This table holds over 150,000 clones, about 88% found once. The sequencing used peripheral blood, collected on day 0 of AZD1222 vaccination. These receptor sequences come from an adult in good health.

The J gene is TRBJ1-5, the V gene TRBV12-5; no firm D call. The V end was cut by 7 bases, the J end by 6 bases, with 13 bases between. CDR1 LGHNT and CDR2 FRNRAP come from the germline V gene. The CDR3 extends over 13 amino acids. CDR3 nucleotides: TGTGCTAGTGCCTCGATGATGTTTCAGCCCCAGCATTTT. Translating gives CASASMMFQPQHF. The whole variable domain, remainder taken from reference TRBV12-5 and TRBJ1-5, is DARVTQTPRHKVTEMGQEVTMRCQPILGHNTVFWYRQTMMQGLELLAYFRNRAPLDDSGMPKDRFSAEMPDATLATLKIQPSEPRDSAVYFCASASMMFQPQHFGDGTRLSIL.

V is TRBV15 and J is TRBJ2-1; 7 nucleotides line up with TRBD1. V shed 3 bases, J shed 6 bases, and the junction held 8 bases outside the gene matches. Germline-derived CDR1 and CDR2 are LNHNV and YYDKDF (reference sequence). CDR3 length: 15 residues. The CDR3 bases are TGTGCCACCAGCAGGCCAGACAGGGTCCGCAATGAGCAGTTCTTC. It yields the protein CATSRPDRVRNEQFF.

The chain is built from TRBV7-2 and TRBJ2-7, with 7 bases lining up with TRBD2. J was trimmed by 0 bases and V by 3 bases; bases with no gene match: 2. This CDR3 spans 14 amino acids. Germline V gene lookup returns CDR1 SGHTA and CDR2 FQGNSA. CDR3: CASSFGGSSYEQYF. The DNA of the CDR3 is TGTGCCAGCAGCTTCGGCGGGAGCTCCTACGAGCAGTACTTC.

The J gene is TRBJ1-2, the V gene TRBV4-3; the D gene is possibly TRBD1 (6 bases). The CDR3 contains 15 residues. CDR1 and CDR2 (germline): LGHNA, YSLEER. Trimming took 0 bases from V and 2 from J, leaving 10 bases between them. The CDR3 loop reads CASSQEFRGNYGYTF. CDR3 nucleotides: TGCGCCAGCAGCCAAGAATTCAGGGGAAACTATGGCTACACCTTC.

The chain has TRBV5-4 and TRBJ1-1; TRBD1 matches 10 bases. Germline V gene lookup returns CDR1 SGHNT and CDR2 YYREEE (reference sequence). V lost 2 bases to trimming and J lost 7 bases; unmatched junction nucleotides: 2. The CDR3 totals 13 residues. CDR3 sequence: CASSFRTGGEAFF. The CDR3 region has the DNA TGTGCCAGCAGCTTCAGGACAGGGGGTGAAGCTTTCTTT.

V usage is TRBV28 and J usage is TRBJ2-6; D is uncertain. The CDR3 consists of 12 residues. CDR1 and CDR2 from the germline V gene are MDHEN and SYDVKM. The V and J ends lost 4 bases and 2 bases respectively, with 0 bases between them. The CDR3 coding sequence is TGTGCCAGCAGTTCTGGGGCCAACGTCCTGACTTTC. Encoded protein: CASSSGANVLTF.

This chain uses TRBV2 with TRBJ2-5; D is unclear. V dropped 6 bases and J dropped 0 bases, with 11 bases sitting between them. This CDR3 contains 14 residues. The germline gives CDR1 SNHLY, CDR2 FYNNEI. The CDR3 sequence is CASSHLENQETQYF. In nucleotides, the CDR3 is TGTGCCAGCAGCCACCTAGAAAACCAAGAGACCCAGTACTTC. Together with reference TRBV2 and TRBJ2-5, the CDR3 gives the full variable domain: EPEVTQTPSHQVTQMGQEVILRCVPISNHLYFYWYRQILGQKVEFLVSFYNNEISEKSEIFDDQFSVERPDGSNFTLKIRSTKLEDSAMYFCASSHLENQETQYFGPGTRLLVL.

The rearrangement uses TRBV7-6 and TRBJ1-1, with D maybe TRBD1 (5 bases). From germline, CDR1 is SGHVS and CDR2 FNYEAQ. Trimming took 1 base from V and 4 from J, leaving 13 bases between them. This CDR3 is built from 15 residues. CDR3 DNA sequence: TGTGCCAGCAGCTTAGGAGGGGAAGGCCTCACTGAAGCTTTCTTT. Translated, it gives CASSLGGEGLTEAFF.

This clone was counted once. The rearrangement links TRBV29-1 to TRBJ1-3; D is unresolved. Between the trimmed V and J ends, which lost 0 bases and 0 bases, there was a span of 9 bases. CDR1 is SQVTM and CDR2 is ANQGSEA in the germline V gene. The CDR3 contains 15 residues. The CDR3 protein is CSVEDRGHSGNTIYF. As DNA, the CDR3 is TGCAGCGTTGAAGATCGTGGGCACTCTGGAAACACCATATATTTT.

The V gene is TRBV7-2, the J gene TRBJ2-7, with 14 positions matching TRBD2. Germline CDR1 SGHTA, CDR2 FQGNSA. The CDR3 covers 14 residues. Losses at the gene ends were 5 bases for V and 7 bases for J; bases not matched to a gene: 4. The chain's CDR3 is CASSIGTSGGEQYF. The CDR3 DNA reads TGTGCCAGCAGCATTGGGACTAGCGGGGGTGAGCAGTACTTC.

This chain connects TRBV6-5 to TRBJ2-7; the D gene is possibly TRBD1 (5 bases). This CDR3 comprises 16 residues. Germline-derived CDR1 and CDR2 are MNHEY and SVGAGI. Trimming took 0 bases from V and 2 from J, leaving 14 bases between them. The CDR3 spells CASSYSRVLGAYEQYF. In DNA form, the CDR3 reads TGTGCCAGCAGTTACTCTAGGGTCTTAGGGGCCTACGAGCAGTACTTC.

This clone was seen a single time. This chain links TRBV28 with TRBJ1-1, with D perhaps TRBD1 (5 bases). CDR1 is MDHEN, CDR2 SYDVKM, per germline. V was trimmed by 3 bases and J by 8 bases, leaving 19 bases between them. This CDR3 contains 15 residues. DNA for the CDR3: TGTGCCAGCAGTTTTCTGCCTTTAGGGCAGGGCGAAGCTTTCTTT. It encodes CASSFLPLGQGEAFF.

V is TRBV2 and J is TRBJ2-7; D is unclear. The CDR3 covers 12 residues. The germline V gene has CDR1 SNHLY and CDR2 FYNNEI. Trimming left V 4 bases short and J 2 bases short, with 6 bases between. CDR3 DNA: TGTGCCAGCAGTGCGCGCCCCTACGAGCAGTACTTC. This codes for CASSARPYEQYF.

The genes are TRBV5-6 and TRBJ2-7, with D perhaps TRBD1 or TRBD2 (5 bases each). CDR3 length: 15 residues. V lost 3 bases, J lost 3 bases, and 16 bases lay in between. Germline V gene data show CDR1 as SGHDT and CDR2 as YYEEEE. In DNA form, the CDR3 reads TGTGCCAGCAGCTCCGCCGGGACCGGGTACTACGAGCAGTACTTC. It codes for CASSSAGTGYYEQYF.

The chain is built from TRBV3-1 (or the pseudogene TRBV3-2) and TRBJ2-5; D perhaps matches TRBD2 (6 bases). Trimming removed 5 bases from V and 2 bases from J, with 15 bases in between. Germline loops: CDR1 LGHDT, CDR2 YNNKEL (reference sequence). The CDR3 contains 15 residues. CDR3 amino acids: CASSGTEWGQETQYF. In nucleotides, the CDR3 is TGTGCCAGCAGCGGGACTGAGTGGGGGCAAGAGACCCAGTACTTC.

The chain is built from TRBV29-1 and TRBJ2-3; TRBD2 aligns across 7 bases. CDR3 length: 16 residues. V dropped 2 bases and J dropped 7; count of bases not matched to a gene: 15. Germline loops: CDR1 SQVTM, CDR2 ANQGSEA. CDR3 DNA: TGCAGCGTTGAACTAAAATGGGCTAGCGGAGCATATACGCAGTATTTT. This sequence encodes CSVELKWASGAYTQYF.

The chain joins TRBV27 to TRBJ1-5; possibly TRBD1 for D (6 bases). The CDR3 extends over 14 amino acids. Germline V lookup: CDR1 MNHEY, CDR2 SMNVEV (reference sequence). Trimming removed 6 bases at V and 5 bases at J, with 14 bases between. The CDR3 here is CASSTGTTYQPQHF. As DNA, the CDR3 is TGTGCCAGCAGCACCGGGACAACTTATCAGCCCCAGCATTTT.

V is TRBV14 and J is TRBJ2-1, with unresolved D. Trimming removed 2 bases at V and 5 bases at J, with 16 bases between. Germline values: CDR1 SGHDN, CDR2 FVKESK. CDR3 size: 16 residues. The CDR3 protein is CASSQLAWGANNEQFF. For the CDR3, the DNA is TGTGCCAGCAGCCAACTTGCGTGGGGTGCTAACAATGAGCAGTTCTTC.

This chain joins TRBV7-2 and TRBJ2-2; 10 bases are a match to TRBD1. Germline V gene data show CDR1 as SGHTA and CDR2 as FQGNSA. The CDR3 is 18 amino acids. V shed 5 bases and J 6 bases; nucleotides not matched to a gene: 15. The CDR3 region is CASSPRGGTGVLSGELFF. DNA for the CDR3: TGTGCCAGCAGCCCTCGAGGTGGGACAGGGGTATTATCCGGGGAGCTGTTTTTT.

The V gene is TRBV2, the J gene TRBJ1-2; 10 bases line up with TRBD1. The CDR3 extends over 17 amino acids. Per the germline V gene, CDR1 is SNHLY and CDR2 is FYNNEI. V gave up 0 bases and J gave up 2 bases; unmatched junction bases: 6. The CDR3 DNA reads TGTGCCAGCAGTGAAGCTGTGCGGGGACAGGGGAACTATGGCTACACCTTC. This encodes CASSEAVRGQGNYGYTF.

The chain couples TRBV7-2 to TRBJ2-7; 9 nucleotides align to TRBD1. The CDR3 is made up of 13 amino acids. Per germline, CDR1 SGHTA and CDR2 FQGNSA. With V trimmed by 5 bases and J by 4 bases, 3 bases remained unmatched. Written as DNA, the CDR3 is TGTGCCAGCAGCCCGGGGACAGGGTACGAGCAGTACTTC. As protein: CASSPGTGYEQYF.

This rearrangement joins TRBV3-1 (or the pseudogene TRBV3-2) to TRBJ2-2; D is ambiguous. The CDR3 has 13 residues. V dropped 3 bases and J dropped 6 bases, with 8 bases sitting between them. Germline CDR1 LGHDT, CDR2 YNNKEL (reference sequence). The CDR3 DNA is TGTGCCAGCAGCCAGACCTGGTCCGGGGAGCTGTTTTTT. It yields the protein CASSQTWSGELFF.

CDR3 residues: CASSPDRDGNTIYF. The CDR3 DNA is TGTGCCAGTAGTCCGGACAGGGATGGAAACACCATATATTTT. The V gene is TRBV19, the J gene TRBJ1-3; 8 bases match TRBD1. Germline loops: CDR1 LNHDA, CDR2 SQIVND (reference sequence). V lost 5 bases and J lost 3; bases outside the gene matches: 3. The CDR3 has 14 residues. The complete variable domain, with remaining parts taken from reference TRBV19 and TRBJ1-3, reads DGGITQSPKYLFRKEGQNVTLSCEQNLNHDAMYWYRQDPGQGLRLIYYSQIVNDFQKGDIAEGYSVSREKKESFPLTVTSAQKNPTAFYLCASSPDRDGNTIYFGEGSWLTVV.

This sequence joins TRBV6-4 and TRBJ2-7; a weak D match, TRBD1 (5 bases). CDR3 length: 13 residues. V was trimmed by 6 bases and J by 6 bases, leaving 15 bases between them. Germline V lookup: CDR1 MRHNA, CDR2 SNTAGT. The CDR3 DNA reads as TGTGCCAGCAGCCCCAACTTGGGGCGCGAGCAGTACTTC. Its translation: CASSPNLGREQYF.

The chain links TRBV4-3 to TRBJ2-3; TRBD2 matches at 9 bases. The CDR3 runs to 17 residues. V lost 5 bases and J lost 4; bases outside the gene matches: 13. In germline, CDR1 is LGHNA, CDR2 YSLEER. The CDR3 DNA reads TGCGCCAGCAGCTCACAAGCCCTAGCGGGGTTCTCAGATACGCAGTATTTT. This codes for CASSSQALAGFSDTQYF.

The J gene is TRBJ2-3, the V gene TRBV7-2; 10 nucleotides match TRBD2. The V and J ends lost 3 bases and 1 base, in that order; junction bases with no gene match: 7. Germline V gene data show CDR1 as SGHTA and CDR2 as FQGNSA. The CDR3 totals 17 residues. As DNA, the CDR3 is TGTGCCAGCAGCTTTTCGAGCGGGGGGGCCGGCACAGATACGCAGTATTTT. Translation: CASSFSSGGAGTDTQYF.

The chain couples TRBV6-5 to TRBJ1-2; 8 positions match TRBD1. From germline, CDR1 is MNHEY and CDR2 SVGAGI. The J segment lost 4 bases and the V segment lost 2 bases, leaving 6 bases of the junction unmatched. The CDR3 consists of 15 residues. CDR3 in DNA: TGTGCCAGCAGTTACCCTGCAGGGGGCGCCTATGGCTACACCTTC. Protein: CASSYPAGGAYGYTF.

This chain connects TRBV4-1 to TRBJ1-4; the D gene is possibly TRBD1 (6 bases). CDR3 length: 16 residues. V lost 6 bases to trimming and J lost 7 bases, with 21 bases between them. Germline CDR1 is MGHRA and CDR2 is YSYEKL. CDR3 sequence: CASSSTPGLRGEKLFF. CDR3 bases: TGCGCCAGCAGTTCAACCCCGGGACTCAGGGGTGAAAAACTGTTTTTT.

The rearrangement links TRBV19 to TRBJ1-5; D may be TRBD1 (5 bases). Trimming left V 4 bases short and J 3 bases short, with 13 bases between. CDR1 is LNHDA, CDR2 SQIVND, per germline (reference sequence). This CDR3 has 15 amino acids. The CDR3 DNA sequence: TGTGCCAGTAGTACGAATTCAGGGAACAATCAGCCCCAGCATTTT. Encoded protein: CASSTNSGNNQPQHF.

The chain joins TRBV19 to TRBJ1-1; 11 bases map to TRBD1. The CDR3 loop spans 15 amino acids. V dropped 5 bases and J dropped 7; count of bases not matched to a gene: 9. Germline CDR1 and CDR2: LNHDA and SQIVND (reference sequence). CDR3 loop: CASSLRTGGFLEAFF. The CDR3 coding sequence is TGTGCCAGTAGTTTACGGACAGGGGGCTTCCTTGAAGCTTTCTTT.

This rearrangement joins TRBV7-2 to TRBJ2-2; TRBD2 might be the D (5 bases). This CDR3 contains 12 residues. In germline, CDR1 is SGHTA, CDR2 FQGNSA. Trimming cost V 3 bases and J 6 bases, with 5 bases left between them. CDR3 protein: CASSLEAGELFF. CDR3 nucleotide sequence: TGTGCCAGCAGCTTGGAGGCCGGGGAGCTGTTTTTT.